The following is a TCR beta chain sequence with its context. What it binds is not known. The protocol was immunoSEQ multiplex PCR, while the TCRdb copy is restricted to in-frame clones and leaves out a portion. Of some 2,500,000 clones listed, 93% are singletons. This specimen comes from a study of shared clonotypes between healthy human individuals. Study conclusions and caveats: Specimens sampled were limited to blood, with tissue repertoires likely differing.

The V gene's germline CDR1 is MDHEN and CDR2 SYDVKM. CDR3 length equals 15 residues. Trimming stripped 2 bases from V and 1 base from J, with 11 bases between. The sample taken for sequencing was naive CD4+ T cells from PBMCs. Subset in this sample: CD45RA+ positively selected. The rearrangement links TRBV28 to TRBJ1-1; D unclear. This TCR derives from a man between 18 and 29 years old in good health. Some clones in this sample may be carry-over from other donors' samples. The CDR3 DNA follows: TGTGCCAGCAGTTTACCTCGGGGTCCGAACACTGAAGCTTTCTTT. As protein: CASSLPRGPNTEAFF.